The rows below give T cell receptor beta chains drawn from one sample of a study of post-analysis software for immune sequencing data. MiXCR, applied by TCRdb to the PCR reads, yields one record per CDR3 protein. The table includes about 150,000 distinct CDR3 sequences, about 30% detected once. The sequencing input was blood. These receptors came from a girl aged 10 to 17 with multiple sclerosis. The CDR3 runs from the conserved cysteine through the conserved F or W. The order of the fields is clone size, V gene, D gene, J gene, CDR3 protein, CDR3 DNA. D genes are given only for firm matches. Size is stated for part of the rows, as once, few or many counts, or as a class when the clone is expanded.

clone size: NA
V gene: TRBV20-1
D gene: NA
J gene: TRBJ2-5
CDR3 protein: CSASRKETQYF
CDR3 DNA: TGCAGTGCTAGCCGGAAAGAGACCCAGTACTTC

clone size: NA
V gene: TRBV7-2
D gene: TRBD2
J gene: TRBJ2-3
CDR3 protein: CASSSRTSGGSTDTQYF
CDR3 DNA: TGTGCCAGCAGCTCCCGGACTAGCGGGGGTAGCACAGATACGCAGTATTTT

clone size: NA
V gene: TRBV20-1
D gene: TRBD2
J gene: TRBJ2-7
CDR3 protein: CSAKGLGRAYEQYF
CDR3 DNA: TGCAGTGCAAAGGGACTAGGACGGGCTTACGAGCAGTACTTC

clone size: many
V gene: TRBV9
D gene: TRBD2
J gene: TRBJ2-1
CDR3 protein: CASSVRGLAPAGEQFF
CDR3 DNA: TGTGCCAGCAGCGTAAGGGGACTAGCTCCGGCGGGTGAGCAGTTCTTC

clone size: many
V gene: TRBV25-1
D gene: TRBD1
J gene: TRBJ2-3
CDR3 protein: CASSTGEHGDTQYF
CDR3 DNA: TGTGCCAGCAGCACAGGGGAACATGGAGATACGCAGTATTTT

clone size: many
V gene: TRBV4-1
D gene: NA
J gene: TRBJ2-1
CDR3 protein: CASSQTQGDEQFF
CDR3 DNA: TGCGCCAGCAGCCAGACACAGGGTGATGAGCAGTTCTTC

clone size: NA
V gene: TRBV11-2
D gene: TRBD1
J gene: TRBJ2-7
CDR3 protein: CASSLGGLQGVEQYF
CDR3 DNA: TGTGCCAGCAGCTTAGGCGGACTACAGGGGGTCGAGCAGTACTTC

clone size: NA
V gene: TRBV3-1
D gene: NA
J gene: TRBJ2-1
CDR3 protein: CASSQYQNNEQFF
CDR3 DNA: TGTGCCAGCAGCCAATACCAGAACAATGAGCAGTTCTTC

clone size: many
V gene: TRBV24-1
D gene: NA
J gene: TRBJ2-1
CDR3 protein: CATSDRVQGEQFF
CDR3 DNA: TGTGCCACCAGTGACAGAGTACAGGGTGAGCAGTTCTTC

clone size: few
V gene: TRBV30
D gene: NA
J gene: TRBJ2-1
CDR3 protein: CAWSVGLSSYNEQFF
CDR3 DNA: TGTGCCTGGAGTGTCGGCCTGAGCTCCTACAATGAGCAGTTCTTC

clone size: NA
V gene: TRBV2
D gene: NA
J gene: TRBJ1-5
CDR3 protein: CASTRMDSNQPQHF
CDR3 DNA: TGTGCCAGCACGCGGATGGATAGCAATCAGCCCCAGCATTTT

clone size: many
V gene: TRBV10-3
D gene: TRBD2
J gene: TRBJ2-1
CDR3 protein: CAITDPTLAGLNEQFF
CDR3 DNA: TGTGCCATCACCGACCCTACCCTAGCGGGATTGAATGAGCAGTTCTTC

clone size: few
V gene: TRBV14
D gene: NA
J gene: TRBJ2-7
CDR3 protein: CASSQWYGGSQTGEQYF
CDR3 DNA: TGTGCCAGCAGCCAATGGTATGGGGGGAGCCAAACGGGGGAGCAGTACTTC

clone size: few
V gene: TRBV2
D gene: NA
J gene: TRBJ2-3
CDR3 protein: CASMWTLSTDTQYF
CDR3 DNA: TGTGCCAGCATGTGGACCCTTAGCACAGATACGCAGTATTTT

clone size: NA
V gene: TRBV12-3/TRBV12-4
D gene: NA
J gene: TRBJ1-1
CDR3 protein: CASTFGAEAFF
CDR3 DNA: TGTGCCAGCACCTTTGGGGCTGAAGCTTTCTTT

clone size: few
V gene: TRBV20-1
D gene: NA
J gene: TRBJ2-1
CDR3 protein: CSARGELGTYNEQFF
CDR3 DNA: TGCAGTGCTAGAGGAGAGCTAGGGACCTACAATGAGCAGTTCTTC

clone size: few
V gene: TRBV11-2
D gene: NA
J gene: TRBJ1-6
CDR3 protein: CASSLVSGRDNSPLHF
CDR3 DNA: TGTGCCAGCAGCTTAGTGTCGGGCAGGGATAATTCACCCCTCCACTTT

clone size: many
V gene: TRBV23-1
D gene: TRBD1
J gene: TRBJ2-7
CDR3 protein: CASSLDSGTGGAFYEQYF
CDR3 DNA: TGCGCCAGCAGCCTAGATTCGGGGACAGGGGGCGCCTTCTACGAGCAGTACTTC

clone size: few
V gene: TRBV12-3/TRBV12-4
D gene: NA
J gene: TRBJ2-7
CDR3 protein: CASSGNRAYPSYEQYF
CDR3 DNA: TGTGCCAGCAGTGGGAACAGGGCATACCCGTCCTACGAGCAGTACTTC

clone size: NA
V gene: TRBV7-2
D gene: NA
J gene: TRBJ1-2
CDR3 protein: CASSFAGTRSGYTF
CDR3 DNA: TGTGCCAGCAGCTTCGCCGGGACACGAAGCGGCTACACCTTC

clone size: many
V gene: TRBV29-1
D gene: NA
J gene: TRBJ2-5
CDR3 protein: CSAYAQGQETQYF
CDR3 DNA: TGCAGCGCCTATGCCCAGGGGCAAGAGACCCAGTACTTC

clone size: few
V gene: TRBV12-3/TRBV12-4
D gene: NA
J gene: TRBJ2-5
CDR3 protein: CASTPWVRETQYF
CDR3 DNA: TGTGCCAGCACCCCCTGGGTTCGAGAGACCCAGTACTTC

clone size: few
V gene: TRBV6-2/TRBV6-3
D gene: NA
J gene: TRBJ2-3
CDR3 protein: CASRDNTDTQYF
CDR3 DNA: TGTGCCAGCAGAGACAACACAGATACGCAGTATTTT

clone size: few
V gene: TRBV5-6
D gene: TRBD2
J gene: TRBJ2-1
CDR3 protein: CASSLVSGGIKEQFF
CDR3 DNA: TGTGCCAGCAGCTTGGTTAGCGGGGGGATTAAGGAGCAGTTCTTC

clone size: NA
V gene: TRBV5-8
D gene: NA
J gene: TRBJ2-2
CDR3 protein: CASSLDSNTGELFF
CDR3 DNA: TGTGCCAGCAGCTTGGACAGTAACACCGGGGAGCTGTTTTTT

clone size: few
V gene: TRBV12-3/TRBV12-4
D gene: TRBD2
J gene: TRBJ2-3
CDR3 protein: CASSPRTSGMGTDTQYF
CDR3 DNA: TGTGCCAGCAGTCCCCGGACTAGCGGGATGGGCACAGATACGCAGTATTTT

clone size: NA
V gene: TRBV7-2
D gene: NA
J gene: TRBJ2-7
CDR3 protein: CASRLGNEQYF
CDR3 DNA: TGTGCCAGCAGGCTGGGGAACGAGCAGTACTTC

clone size: many
V gene: TRBV3-1
D gene: NA
J gene: TRBJ2-1
CDR3 protein: CASSQMGHNEQFF
CDR3 DNA: TGTGCCAGCAGCCAAATGGGCCACAATGAGCAGTTCTTC